This TCR beta chain stems from a study of neurological immune-mediated disorders. Ten or more counts support this clonotype. Libraries from sorted cells each used some 1 million CD4+ or CD8+ T cells. CDR1 and CDR2 from the germline V gene are MNHEY and SMNVEV (reference sequence). The CDR3 covers 14 residues. The V gene lost 2 bases and the J gene lost 6 bases, with 11 bases spanning the gap. TCRdb used MiXCR to reprocess the 5' RACE reads, holding one entry per CDR3 protein. This repertoire shows about 18,000 distinct CDR3 sequences, 9.5% to 12% found once; its top ten account for over 25%. This clonotype was sampled from a woman between 45 and 65 years old in good health. The chain carries TRBV27 and TRBJ2-1; no reliable D call. Sequencing was done on a sample of CD8+ T cells from blood. Here the CDR3 DNA reads TGTGCCAGCAGTTTAGCTAGTGGGCTCAATGAGCAGTTCTTC. Residues: CASSLASGLNEQFF.